This T cell receptor beta chain stems from a study of patients and donors after allogeneic stem cell transplantation. This clonotype has just a few counts. Each CDR3 protein is one row after TCRdb ran MiXCR on the RT-PCR reads. The data contain 200,000 to 250,000 distinct CDR3 sequences, approximately 14% of them singletons. V dropped 6 bases and J dropped 3 bases, with 14 bases sitting between them. The CDR3 spans 13 residues. CDR1 and CDR2 from the germline V gene are DFQATT and SNEGSKA (reference sequence). The chain carries TRBV20-1 and TRBJ1-2, with D tentatively TRBD1 (5 bases). What was sequenced was blood, either unsorted or a sorted T cell fraction (not recorded which). This TCR derives from a human donor who was either an allogeneic HSCT recipient or a stem cell or donor lymphocyte infusion donor (not recorded which). It is not recorded whose cells these are; they may come from a transplant donor. The CDR3 DNA is TGCAGTGCCAGGGTCCTGCCGGACTATGGCTACACCTTC. As protein: CSARVLPDYGYTF.